The 17 T cell receptor beta chains reported below all come from one sample, sequenced in a study of cytomegalovirus exposure and HLA in healthy donors. 60 Vbeta and 13 Jbeta primers were used in PCR. The repertoire was sequenced with immunoSEQ multiplex PCR; TCRdb's copy has only in-frame clones and lacks some. The sample carries about 130,000 clones, roughly 78% recorded once. Sequencing was carried out using PBMCs. Source of these receptors: a young man in good health and CMV-seronegative.

The gene calls are TRBV5-1 and TRBJ2-3; 7 nucleotides line up with TRBD2. With V trimmed by 4 bases and J by 6 bases, 5 bases remained unmatched. The CDR3 contains 13 residues. Germline V gene lookup returns CDR1 SGHRS and CDR2 YFSETQ. Here the CDR3 reads CASSRAGGDTQYF. The CDR3 DNA sequence: TGCGCCAGCAGCCGGGCCGGGGGGGATACGCAGTATTTT.

The chain has TRBV2 and TRBJ2-5; 12 bases match TRBD1. CDR1 is SNHLY and CDR2 is FYNNEI in the germline V gene. V lost 2 bases to trimming and J lost 5 bases; unmatched junction nucleotides: 12. CDR3 length: 18 amino acids. The CDR3 DNA is TGTGCCAGCAGTGAATATCTAGGCGGGACAGGGGGCCGGGAGACCCAGTACTTC. This sequence encodes CASSEYLGGTGGRETQYF.

The V and J genes are TRBV7-3 and TRBJ1-1; 8 bases match TRBD1. V lost 4 bases to trimming and J lost 6 bases; unmatched junction nucleotides: 7. The CDR3 has 14 amino acids. Germline CDR1 SGHTA, CDR2 FQGTGA. The CDR3 bases are TGTGCCAGCAGCTCGTGGGGACAGGACTCTGAAGCTTTCTTT. It is translated as CASSSWGQDSEAFF.

J is TRBJ1-1 and V is TRBV28; D not resolved. Germline CDR1 reads MDHEN; CDR2 reads SYDVKM. CDR3 size: 12 residues. V lost 3 bases to trimming and J lost 3 bases, with 5 bases between them. This chain's CDR3 is CASSFTDTEAFF. The CDR3 DNA is TGTGCCAGCAGTTTCACAGACACTGAAGCTTTCTTT.

This clone occurred a few times. This chain uses TRBV7-9 with TRBJ2-7, with TRBD1 matching 10 bases. Germline CDR1 SEHNR, CDR2 FQNEAQ (reference sequence). Trimming removed 4 bases from V and 3 bases from J; junction bases left unmatched: 6. The length of the CDR3 is 15 residues. The CDR3 coding sequence is TGTGCCAGCAGCTCCTACCGGGACAGGGGCTACGAGCAGTACTTC. This encodes CASSSYRDRGYEQYF.

The sample holds a few counts of this clone. The rearrangement links TRBV7-9 to TRBJ1-6; 7 nucleotides align to TRBD1. There are 15 residues in the CDR3. V trimming: 6 bases; J trimming: 9 bases; junction bases outside the gene matches: 11. The germline CDR1 and CDR2 sequences are SEHNR and FQNEAQ (reference sequence). DNA of the CDR3: TGTGCCAGCAGACCACTCGACAGGGCTAGTTCACCCCTCCACTTT. As protein: CASRPLDRASSPLHF.

The V gene is TRBV19, the J gene TRBJ1-5; D ambiguous. The CDR3 totals 14 residues. V was trimmed by 6 bases and J by 4 bases, leaving 13 bases between them. Germline CDR1 LNHDA, CDR2 SQIVND (reference sequence). Here the CDR3 DNA reads TGTGCCAGTAGGGGGAGAGGGCCTAATCAGCCCCAGCATTTT. Residues: CASRGRGPNQPQHF.

The chain is built from TRBV28 and TRBJ1-1; TRBD1 might be the D (6 bases). Germline V CDR1 and CDR2: MDHEN, SYDVKM. V lost 1 base and J 2 bases, leaving 17 bases between the germline ends. CDR3 length: 17 amino acids. The CDR3 region has the DNA TGTGCCAGCAGTTTATTAGGGATCCTGGGGGCCAACACTGAAGCTTTCTTT. Amino acid sequence: CASSLLGILGANTEAFF.

The CDR3 coding sequence is TGTGCCAGCAGCTCCTTAAATGAGCAGTTCTTC. Protein sequence: CASSSLNEQFF. The chain joins TRBV13 to TRBJ2-1; D gene ambiguous. V lost 4 bases to trimming and J lost 7 bases, with 5 bases between them. The CDR3 sequence is 11 residues long. CDR1 and CDR2 (germline): PRHDT, FYEKMQ (reference sequence).

The chain carries TRBV7-6 and TRBJ1-3, with D possibly TRBD1 on 5 matching bases. Between the trimmed V and J ends, which lost 3 bases and 0 bases, there was a span of 12 bases. The CDR3 covers 16 residues. From germline, CDR1 is SGHVS and CDR2 FNYEAQ. Here the CDR3 reads CASSLMTASSGNTIYF. For the CDR3, the DNA is TGTGCCAGCAGCTTGATGACAGCCTCCTCTGGAAACACCATATATTTT.

This sequence joins TRBV6-5 and TRBJ2-1; 7 nucleotides agree with TRBD2. Germline CDR1 is MNHEY and CDR2 is SVGAGI. J gave up 10 bases and V 8 bases, and 14 bases lay outside the gene matches. The CDR3 loop spans 14 amino acids. CDR3 region: CASGDPAGRGEQFF. CDR3 nucleotides: TGTGCCAGCGGTGATCCGGCAGGGAGGGGAGAGCAGTTCTTC.

In nucleotides, the CDR3 is TGTGCCAGCAGCTTAGTAATTCCGGAAGAGACCCAGTACTTC. It encodes CASSLVIPEETQYF. The J gene is TRBJ2-5, the V gene TRBV7-9; D ambiguous. V dropped 1 base and J dropped 3 bases, with 9 bases sitting between them. The germline CDR1 and CDR2 sequences are SEHNR and FQNEAQ (reference sequence). The CDR3 consists of 14 residues. The whole variable domain, filled in from reference TRBV7-9 and TRBJ2-5, reads DTGVSQNPRHKITKRGQNVTFRCDPISEHNRLYWYRQTLGQGPEFLTYFQNEAQLEKSRLLSDRFSAERPKGSFSTLEIQRTEQGDSAMYLCASSLVIPEETQYFGPGTRLLVL.

This clone was detected a few times. J is TRBJ1-2 and V is TRBV7-8; 7 bases fit TRBD1. Unmatched junction bases numbered 9, after V lost 3 bases and J lost 8 bases. The CDR3 covers 14 residues. Germline assignment: CDR1 SGHVS and CDR2 FQNEAQ. As DNA, the CDR3 is TGTGCCAGCAGCTTCCAGGGGGGCTTGAGGGGCTACACCTTC. Its translation: CASSFQGGLRGYTF. The entire variable domain, with the rest obtained from reference TRBV7-8 and TRBJ1-2, is as follows: GAGVSQSPRYKVAKRGQDVALRCDPISGHVSLFWYQQALGQGPEFLTYFQNEAQLDKSGLPSDRFFAERPEGSVSTLKIQRTQQEDSAVYLCASSFQGGLRGYTFGSGTRLTVV.

The chain combines TRBV11-2 with TRBJ2-7; maybe TRBD1 (6 bases). CDR1 and CDR2 (germline): SGHAT, FQNNGV. Trimming took off 0 bases at V and 12 bases at J, with 12 bases between the two ends. The CDR3 extends over 12 amino acids. The CDR3: CASSLDRGTWYF. The CDR3 bases are TGTGCCAGCAGCTTAGATAGAGGGACATGGTACTTC.

In this sample, this clone turned up a few times. The same CDR3 also results from other DNA sequences found in this sample. The V gene is TRBV7-8, the J gene TRBJ2-1, with D hard to call. The CDR3 covers 14 residues. V lost 1 base and J lost 0, with 4 bases in between. The V gene's germline CDR1 is SGHVS and CDR2 FQNEAQ. CDR3 in DNA: TGTGCCAGCAGCTTAGACAGCTCCTACAATGAGCAGTTCTTC. Its protein is CASSLDSSYNEQFF.

The sample holds a few counts of this clone. For the CDR3, the DNA is TGTGCCAGCAGTTTGGGGGGAGGTTCCGCTCAGCCCCAGCATTTT. As protein: CASSLGGGSAQPQHF. This chain uses TRBV27 with TRBJ1-5; possibly TRBD1 for D (5 bases). This CDR3 is 15 amino acids long. Per germline, CDR1 MNHEY and CDR2 SMNVEV (reference sequence). Trimming shortened V by 3 bases and J by 6 bases, and 15 bases separated the two germline ends.

The J gene is TRBJ2-2, the V gene TRBV6-4, with 7 bases identical to TRBD2. Germline V CDR1 and CDR2: MRHNA, SNTAGT. Unmatched junction bases numbered 10, after V lost 0 bases and J lost 0 bases. The CDR3 length is 19 residues. The CDR3 is CASSDSLRGSQTNTGELFF. Here the CDR3 DNA reads TGTGCCAGCAGTGACTCGTTGCGGGGGAGCCAAACGAACACCGGGGAGCTGTTTTTT.